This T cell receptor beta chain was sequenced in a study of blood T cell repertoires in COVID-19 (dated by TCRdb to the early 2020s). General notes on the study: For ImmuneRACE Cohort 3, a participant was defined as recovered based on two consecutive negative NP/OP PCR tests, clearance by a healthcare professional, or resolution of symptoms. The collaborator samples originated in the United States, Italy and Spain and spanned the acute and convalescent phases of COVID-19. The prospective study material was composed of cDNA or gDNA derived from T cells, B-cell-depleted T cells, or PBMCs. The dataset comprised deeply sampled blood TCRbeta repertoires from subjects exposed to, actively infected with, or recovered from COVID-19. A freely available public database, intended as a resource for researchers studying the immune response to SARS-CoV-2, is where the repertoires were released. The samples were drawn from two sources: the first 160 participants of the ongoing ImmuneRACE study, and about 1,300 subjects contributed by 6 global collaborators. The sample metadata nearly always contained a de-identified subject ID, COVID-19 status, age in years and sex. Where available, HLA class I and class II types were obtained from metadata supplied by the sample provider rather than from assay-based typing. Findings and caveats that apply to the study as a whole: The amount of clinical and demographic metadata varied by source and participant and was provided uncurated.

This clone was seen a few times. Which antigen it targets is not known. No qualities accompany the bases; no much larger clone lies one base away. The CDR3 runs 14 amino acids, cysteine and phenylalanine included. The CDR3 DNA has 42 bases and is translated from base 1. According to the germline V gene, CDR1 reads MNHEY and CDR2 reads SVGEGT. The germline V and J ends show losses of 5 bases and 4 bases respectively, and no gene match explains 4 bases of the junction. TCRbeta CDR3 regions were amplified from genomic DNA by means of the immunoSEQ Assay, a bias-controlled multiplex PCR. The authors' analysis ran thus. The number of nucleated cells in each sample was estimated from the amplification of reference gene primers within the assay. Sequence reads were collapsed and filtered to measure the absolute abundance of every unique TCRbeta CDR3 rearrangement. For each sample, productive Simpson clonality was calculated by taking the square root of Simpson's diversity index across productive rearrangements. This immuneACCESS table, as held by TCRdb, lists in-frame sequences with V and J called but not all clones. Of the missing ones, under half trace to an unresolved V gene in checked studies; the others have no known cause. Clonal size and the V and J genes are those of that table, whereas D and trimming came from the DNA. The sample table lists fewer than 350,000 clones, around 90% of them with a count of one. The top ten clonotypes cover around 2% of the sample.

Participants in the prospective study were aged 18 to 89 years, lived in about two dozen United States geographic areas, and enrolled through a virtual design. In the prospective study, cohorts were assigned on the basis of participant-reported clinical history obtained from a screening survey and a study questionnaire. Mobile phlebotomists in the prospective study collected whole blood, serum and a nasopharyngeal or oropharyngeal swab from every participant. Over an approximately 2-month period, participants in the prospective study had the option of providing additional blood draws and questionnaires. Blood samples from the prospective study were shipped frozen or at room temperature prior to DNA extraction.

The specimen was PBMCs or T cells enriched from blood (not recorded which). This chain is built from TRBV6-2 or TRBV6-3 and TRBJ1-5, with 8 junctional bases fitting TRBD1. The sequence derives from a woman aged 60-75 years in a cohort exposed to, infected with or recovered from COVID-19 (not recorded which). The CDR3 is CASSDHRGNQPQHF. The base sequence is TGTGCCAGCAGTGACCACAGGGGGAATCAGCCCCAGCATTTT.